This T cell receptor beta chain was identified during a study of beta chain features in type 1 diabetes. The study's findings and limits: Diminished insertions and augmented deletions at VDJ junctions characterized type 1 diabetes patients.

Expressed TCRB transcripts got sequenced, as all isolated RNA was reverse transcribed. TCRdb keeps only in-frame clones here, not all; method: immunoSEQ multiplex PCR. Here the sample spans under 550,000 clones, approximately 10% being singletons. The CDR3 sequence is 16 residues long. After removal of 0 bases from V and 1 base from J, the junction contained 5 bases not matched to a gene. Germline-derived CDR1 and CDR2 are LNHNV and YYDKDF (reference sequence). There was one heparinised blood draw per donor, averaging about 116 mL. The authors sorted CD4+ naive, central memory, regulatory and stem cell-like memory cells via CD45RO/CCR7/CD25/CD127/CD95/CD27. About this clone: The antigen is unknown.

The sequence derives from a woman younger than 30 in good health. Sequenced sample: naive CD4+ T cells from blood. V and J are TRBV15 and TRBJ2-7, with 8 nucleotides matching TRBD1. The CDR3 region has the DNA TGTGCCACCAGCAGAGATCCAGGGGGCTTTTCCTACGAGCAGTACTTC. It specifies CATSRDPGGFSYEQYF.